The rows below give T cell receptor beta chains drawn from one sample of a study of T cells after yellow fever vaccination. TCRdb independently ran MiXCR on the 5' RACE reads; one entry per CDR3 protein. Of hundreds of thousands of distinct CDR3 sequences listed, approximately 13% are singletons. This sample comprised PBMCs, obtained on the day of the yellow fever booster vaccination. The receptors shown here come from a man aged 30 to 39 who received the YFV17D yellow fever vaccine. The CDR3 runs from the conserved cysteine through the conserved F or W. A D gene is named only where the DNA matches it firmly. Clone size is given for some rows only: seen once, a few or many times, or a class if the clone is expanded.

clone_size | d_call | j_call | cdr3_length | v_call | cdr3_aa | cdr3_nt
. | TRBD2 | TRBJ2-5 | 13 | TRBV6-5 | CASIGRTQETQYF | TGTGCCAGCATCGGGAGGACACAAGAGACCCAGTACTTC
. | . | TRBJ2-5 | 15 | TRBV7-2 | CASRGRRVGQETQYF | TGTGCCAGCAGGGGCAGAAGGGTTGGGCAAGAGACCCAGTACTTC
few | . | TRBJ2-4 | 11 | TRBV20-1 | CSAAGRGIQYF | TGCAGTGCTGCCGGGAGAGGCATTCAGTACTTC
many | TRBD2 | TRBJ2-1 | 15 | TRBV7-2 | CASSISGSGYNEQFF | TGTGCCAGCAGCATCAGCGGGAGTGGATACAATGAGCAGTTCTTC
few | TRBD1 | TRBJ2-7 | 15 | TRBV7-6 | CASRPATGTGYEQYF | TGTGCCAGCAGACCTGCGACAGGGACCGGCTACGAGCAGTACTTC
few | . | TRBJ2-1 | 15 | TRBV5-1 | CASRAAGENYNEQFF | TGCGCCAGCAGAGCCGCAGGGGAGAACTACAATGAGCAGTTCTTC
. | . | TRBJ2-7 | 14 | TRBV7-9 | CASSSPTDTYEQYF | TGTGCCAGCAGCTCCCCGACAGACACCTACGAGCAGTACTTC
few | . | TRBJ2-1 | 16 | TRBV24-1 | CATSDLKPGAYNEQFF | TGTGCCACCAGTGATTTGAAGCCAGGGGCCTACAATGAGCAGTTCTTC
. | . | TRBJ2-2 | 17 | TRBV18 | CASSPPRREMYTGELFF | TGTGCCAGCTCACCACCAAGGAGGGAGATGTACACCGGGGAGCTGTTTTTT
few | TRBD2 | TRBJ2-7 | 15 | TRBV20-1 | CSARATSGRDYEQYF | TGCAGTGCTAGAGCGACTAGCGGGAGGGACTACGAGCAGTACTTC
few | . | TRBJ2-6 | 17 | TRBV5-4 | CASSWGGAFSGANVLTF | TGTGCCAGCAGCTGGGGTGGGGCCTTCTCTGGGGCCAACGTCCTGACTTTC
few | TRBD2 | TRBJ2-5 | 15 | TRBV12-3/TRBV12-4 | CASNFSGRRQETQYF | TGTGCCAGCAACTTTAGCGGGAGGAGACAAGAGACCCAGTACTTC
. | . | TRBJ2-3 | 14 | TRBV14 | CASSQLSSTDTQYF | TGTGCCAGCAGCCAATTGTCTAGCACAGATACGCAGTATTTT
. | TRBD1 | TRBJ1-2 | 15 | TRBV28 | CASGKPRGLSYGYTF | TGTGCCAGCGGCAAACCCAGGGGGCTCAGCTATGGCTACACCTTC
few | . | TRBJ1-1 | 15 | TRBV6-2/TRBV6-3 | CASSYSKVVNTEAFF | TGTGCCAGCAGTTACTCGAAGGTCGTGAACACTGAAGCTTTCTTT
. | TRBD1 | TRBJ1-1 | 14 | TRBV3-1 | CASSQSGTALNRFF | TGTGCCAGCAGCCAGAGCGGGACAGCACTGAATCGTTTCTTT